What follows is one T cell receptor beta chain and its context. Its target is not known. The sample originates from a study of T-cell reconstitution after alpha-beta-depleted transplantation in children. Study-wide points: After transplant, at about two months, alpha-beta T cells were reportedly derived from several hundred expanded graft clones. Some patients' high day-60 TCRbeta diversity was traced to surviving recipient T cells and thymic progenitors. From newly produced T cells came most of the T-cell counts and diversity one year after transplant.

The germline V gene has CDR1 SGDLS and CDR2 YYNGEE. Trimming removed 5 bases from V and 6 bases from J; junction bases left unmatched: 4. The CDR3 has 13 amino acids. Preparation of the TCRbeta library involved a method that used unique molecular identifiers. TCRdb fed the PCR reads into MiXCR, producing one record per CDR3 protein. Here the sample spans 780,000 or so distinct CDR3 sequences, approximately 15% being singletons. The gene calls are TRBV9 and TRBJ2-2, with 7 bases that match TRBD1. The TCR comes from a male patient between 10 and 17 years old who had a stem cell transplant for acute lymphoblastic leukemia, so the T cells may come from the graft donor. This sample comprised PBMCs, mostly from graft donor cells, obtained 360 days after TCRalphabeta/CD19-depleted stem cell transplant. CDR3 sequence: CASSETGAGELFF. CDR3 DNA sequence: TGTGCCAGCAGTGAAACAGGGGCCGGGGAGCTGTTTTTT.